Listed below are T cell receptor beta chains from one sample, sequenced in a study of Ad26.COV2.S vaccination and SARS-CoV-2 variants. Method: immunoSEQ multiplex PCR; TCRdb's copy keeps in-frame clones and lacks some. The table lists 250,000 or so clones, around 85% of them singletons, with 2.5% to 3.5% in the top ten. The sequencing used peripheral blood, collected in a trial of Ad26.COV2.S vaccine versus placebo. The receptors were sampled from a person aged 18-60 years who received the Ad26.COV2.S COVID-19 vaccine or a placebo. The CDR3 runs from the conserved cysteine through the conserved F or W. The D gene is left open where the match is weak. Clone sizes are given selectively: once, few, many, or a class where the clone is expanded.

CDR3aa	CDR3nt	v_gene	j_gene	abundance	d_gene
CASSKSPLGQGRADTQYF	TGCGCCAGCAGCAAGTCCCCCTTAGGACAGGGAAGGGCAGATACGCAGTATTTT	TRBV5-1	TRBJ2-3	NA	TRBD1
CSVEDHGSHEQFF	TGCAGCGTTGAAGATCACGGGAGCCATGAGCAGTTCTTC	TRBV29-1	TRBJ2-1	once	NA
CASSRAGQGTSSGNTIYF	TGCGCCAGCAGCCGAGCGGGACAGGGGACCTCCTCTGGAAACACCATATATTTT	TRBV5-1	TRBJ1-3	few	TRBD1
CASSSSTLRNEKLFF	TGTGCCAGCAGCTCGTCGACGCTCCGTAATGAAAAACTGTTTTTT	TRBV7-6	TRBJ1-4	NA	NA
CASSFAGGANEQFF	TGTGCCAGCAGCTTCGCGGGGGGGGCGAATGAGCAGTTCTTC	TRBV7-9	TRBJ2-1	once	TRBD2
CASSLVGWTSGSTGELFF	TGTGCCAGCAGCTTAGTGGGTTGGACTAGCGGTTCCACCGGGGAGCTGTTTTTT	TRBV7-6	TRBJ2-2	NA	TRBD2
CASSLGTSFDEQFF	TGTGCCAGCAGCTTGGGGACGAGTTTCGATGAGCAGTTCTTC	TRBV7-7	TRBJ2-1	NA	NA
CASSLEQGRETQYF	TGTGCCAGCAGCTTGGAACAGGGCAGAGAGACCCAGTACTTC	TRBV5-4	TRBJ2-5	NA	NA
CASSLVWTSSTGELFF	TGTGCCAGCAGCTTAGTTTGGACTAGTAGTACCGGGGAGCTGTTTTTT	TRBV7-2	TRBJ2-2	NA	TRBD2
CASSDVTGGIGNTF	TGCGCCAGCAGTGACGTCACAGGGGGCATAGGCAACACCTTC	TRBV10-2	TRBJ1-2	once	TRBD1
CASSLVGETQYF	TGTGCCAGCAGCCTAGTAGGGGAGACCCAGTACTTC	TRBV5-4	TRBJ2-5	NA	NA
CASSPQGTSGLISYNEQFF	TGTGCCAGCAGCCCACAAGGGACTAGCGGTCTTATCTCCTACAATGAGCAGTTCTTC	TRBV14	TRBJ2-1	once	TRBD2
CASSFSGQGAYEQYF	TGTGCCAGCAGCTTTTCCGGACAGGGGGCCTACGAGCAGTACTTC	TRBV7-9	TRBJ2-7	NA	TRBD1
CASSLSAGSSTDTQYF	TGTGCCAGCAGCTTATCCGCCGGGTCTAGCACAGATACGCAGTATTTT	TRBV7-9	TRBJ2-3	NA	NA
CATRFRTRRETQYF	TGTGCCACCAGATTTAGGACGCGACGGGAGACCCAGTACTTC	TRBV24-1	TRBJ2-5	NA	NA
CASSLDSYGYTF	TGTGCCAGCAGCTTAGACAGCTATGGCTACACCTTC	TRBV7-9	TRBJ1-2	few	NA
CASSQEYLGSGSIGELFF	TGCGCCAGCAGCCAAGAATATTTGGGTAGCGGGAGTATCGGGGAGCTGTTTTTT	TRBV4-3	TRBJ2-2	NA	TRBD2
CASSRGTSGITGELFF	TGTGCCAGCAGCCGGGGGACTAGCGGGATTACCGGGGAGCTGTTTTTT	TRBV7-3	TRBJ2-2	NA	TRBD2
CASSKDRGLDEKLFF	TGTGCTAGCAGCAAAGACAGGGGGCTAGACGAAAAACTGTTTTTT	TRBV21-1	TRBJ1-4	NA	NA
CSAGNDEQFF	TGCAGTGCAGGAAACGATGAGCAGTTCTTC	TRBV20-1	TRBJ2-1	NA	NA
CASSLAGWDTEAFF	TGTGCCAGCAGCTTAGCAGGGTGGGACACTGAAGCTTTCTTT	TRBV7-3	TRBJ1-1	NA	NA
CASRIPGHNQPQHF	TGTGCCAGTAGAATACCGGGACATAATCAGCCCCAGCATTTT	TRBV19	TRBJ1-5	few	NA
CAWVSGAGGYTF	TGTGCCTGGGTTTCGGGGGCGGGTGGCTACACCTTC	TRBV30	TRBJ1-2	NA	NA
CASSSYLAGGRAYEQYF	TGTGCCAGCAGCTCATACCTAGCGGGGGGGCGGGCCTACGAGCAGTACTTC	TRBV7-6	TRBJ2-7	NA	TRBD2
CASSDGEGQPQHF	TGCGCCAGCAGCGATGGTGAGGGCCAGCCCCAGCATTTT	TRBV4-3	TRBJ1-5	few	NA
CASSPPGAGEKETQYF	TGTGCCAGCAGCCCCCCGGGAGCGGGGGAGAAAGAGACCCAGTACTTC	TRBV7-2	TRBJ2-5	NA	TRBD2
CASSFGTGYQPQHF	TGTGCCAGCAGCTTCGGGACGGGATATCAGCCCCAGCATTTT	TRBV5-6	TRBJ1-5	NA	NA
CASSYITDTQYF	TGTGCCAGCAGTTATATCACAGATACGCAGTATTTT	TRBV5-6	TRBJ2-3	NA	NA
CASSYGLTNEKLFF	TGTGCCAGCAGCTATGGGCTGACTAATGAAAAACTGTTTTTT	TRBV9	TRBJ1-4	NA	NA
CASSLGTGMSSPLHF	TGTGCCAGCAGCTTAGGGACAGGGATGAGTTCACCCCTCCACTTT	TRBV7-2	TRBJ1-6	NA	TRBD1
CASSQVGWRGEAFF	TGTGCCAGCAGCCAAGTGGGGTGGAGAGGAGAAGCTTTCTTT	TRBV3-1/TRBV3-2	TRBJ1-1	few	NA
CAALKYLGTGEQYF	TGTGCCGCCCTGAAGTATTTGGGGACCGGCGAGCAGTACTTC	TRBV24-1	TRBJ2-7	NA	NA
CASSPRTSGSYNEQFF	TGTGCCAGCAGCCCCAGGACTAGCGGCTCCTACAATGAGCAGTTCTTC	TRBV7-3	TRBJ2-1	NA	TRBD2
CASRSGDIYNEQFF	TGTGCCAGTAGGAGCGGAGATATCTACAATGAGCAGTTCTTC	TRBV19	TRBJ2-1	NA	NA
CASSRNPGEQFF	TGTGCCAGCAGCCGAAATCCGGGTGAGCAGTTCTTC	TRBV7-9	TRBJ2-1	NA	NA
CASRRGQSNTGELFF	TGCGCCAGCAGGCGGGGACAGTCGAACACCGGGGAGCTGTTTTTT	TRBV5-1	TRBJ2-2	NA	NA
CATMQGNTEAFF	TGTGCCACCATGCAGGGTAACACTGAAGCTTTCTTT	TRBV10-3	TRBJ1-1	few	NA
CATSDSANYGYTF	TGTGCCACCAGTGATTCTGCTAACTATGGCTACACCTTC	TRBV24-1	TRBJ1-2	NA	NA
CASSAGTSGGNEQFF	TGTGCCAGTAGTGCGGGGACTAGCGGAGGCAATGAGCAGTTCTTC	TRBV19	TRBJ2-1	NA	TRBD2
CATSRDAPGGSEQFF	TGTGCCACCAGCAGAGATGCCCCCGGGGGCTCAGAGCAGTTCTTC	TRBV15	TRBJ2-1	NA	NA
CASSESGLGNQPQHF	TGTGCCAGCAGTGAGTCGGGCCTGGGCAATCAGCCCCAGCATTTT	TRBV2	TRBJ1-5	NA	NA
CASSKGTSGGTGELFF	TGTGCCAGCAGTAAAGGGACTAGTGGTGGCACCGGGGAGCTGTTTTTT	TRBV6-2/TRBV6-3	TRBJ2-2	NA	TRBD2
CASSVGQGTNQPQHF	TGTGCCAGCAGCGTAGGACAGGGAACGAATCAGCCCCAGCATTTT	TRBV9	TRBJ1-5	once	TRBD1
CASRTWGGYNEQFF	TGTGCCAGCAGGACTTGGGGAGGCTACAATGAGCAGTTCTTC	TRBV5-6	TRBJ2-1	NA	NA
CASSLGTVTNYGYTF	TGTGCCAGCAGTTTAGGGACGGTGACTAACTATGGCTACACCTTC	TRBV5-5	TRBJ1-2	NA	NA
CASSTGGGSYEQYF	TGTGCCAGTAGTACAGGGGGGGGCTCCTACGAGCAGTACTTC	TRBV19	TRBJ2-7	NA	NA
CSVGGLGRNTGELFF	TGCAGCGTCGGCGGATTGGGACGGAACACCGGGGAGCTGTTTTTT	TRBV29-1	TRBJ2-2	NA	NA
CASSESGTGSYEQYF	TGTGCCAGCAGTGAATCCGGGACAGGGTCCTACGAGCAGTACTTC	TRBV25-1	TRBJ2-7	NA	TRBD1
CASSYGTYEQYF	TGTGCCAGCAGTTACGGGACCTACGAGCAGTACTTC	TRBV12-3/TRBV12-4	TRBJ2-7	NA	NA
CTSSQDSWRESTDTQYF	TGCACCAGCAGCCAAGATTCTTGGCGGGAGAGCACAGATACGCAGTATTTT	TRBV4-3	TRBJ2-3	NA	TRBD2
CASSQDLRASWADTQYF	TGTGCCAGCAGCCAAGATCTAAGGGCTAGTTGGGCAGATACGCAGTATTTT	TRBV4-2	TRBJ2-3	NA	NA
CATSFDGQETQYF	TGTGCCACCAGCTTCGACGGACAAGAGACCCAGTACTTC	TRBV15	TRBJ2-5	NA	NA
CATQAQLKEKLFF	TGTGCCACCCAGGCCCAACTAAAGGAAAAACTGTTTTTT	TRBV12-3/TRBV12-4	TRBJ1-4	NA	NA
CASSGLKGTSSYNEQFF	TGTGCCAGCAGTGGACTGAAAGGGACATCCTCCTACAATGAGCAGTTCTTC	TRBV6-1	TRBJ2-1	NA	NA
CASSPRAGAGNTEAFF	TGTGCCAGCTCACCCCGGGCGGGGGCGGGGAACACTGAAGCTTTCTTT	TRBV18	TRBJ1-1	once	NA